This TCR beta chain was sequenced for a study of early T cells in non-severe SARS-CoV-2 infection. Study as a whole: Chains from this unsorted whole-blood bulk RNA could not be paired.

Of note for this clonotype: Its antigen is unidentified.

Study-level results: Anti-spike CD8 responses were favored in VDJdb matching, and private and CD4 specificities were missed.

Germline V CDR1 and CDR2: SGHAT, FQNNGV. The CDR3 covers 15 residues. The ends were cut back, 0 bases at V and 2 bases at J, with 10 bases in the middle. Individual cDNA molecules each received unique molecular identifiers attached to them. Using its own MiXCR run on the 5' RACE reads, TCRdb lists one record per CDR3 protein. The table lists tens of thousands of distinct CDR3 sequences, roughly 9.9% of them singletons, with roughly 12% in the top ten. This rearrangement joins TRBV11-2 to TRBJ1-2, with D uncertain. The sequence was collected from an adult who was a healthcare worker with PCR-confirmed SARS-CoV-2 infection or an uninfected control (not recorded which). The sample consisted of whole blood. The CDR3: CASSLDRLTNYGYTF. The CDR3 DNA follows: TGTGCCAGCAGCTTAGATCGGTTAACCAACTATGGCTACACCTTC.